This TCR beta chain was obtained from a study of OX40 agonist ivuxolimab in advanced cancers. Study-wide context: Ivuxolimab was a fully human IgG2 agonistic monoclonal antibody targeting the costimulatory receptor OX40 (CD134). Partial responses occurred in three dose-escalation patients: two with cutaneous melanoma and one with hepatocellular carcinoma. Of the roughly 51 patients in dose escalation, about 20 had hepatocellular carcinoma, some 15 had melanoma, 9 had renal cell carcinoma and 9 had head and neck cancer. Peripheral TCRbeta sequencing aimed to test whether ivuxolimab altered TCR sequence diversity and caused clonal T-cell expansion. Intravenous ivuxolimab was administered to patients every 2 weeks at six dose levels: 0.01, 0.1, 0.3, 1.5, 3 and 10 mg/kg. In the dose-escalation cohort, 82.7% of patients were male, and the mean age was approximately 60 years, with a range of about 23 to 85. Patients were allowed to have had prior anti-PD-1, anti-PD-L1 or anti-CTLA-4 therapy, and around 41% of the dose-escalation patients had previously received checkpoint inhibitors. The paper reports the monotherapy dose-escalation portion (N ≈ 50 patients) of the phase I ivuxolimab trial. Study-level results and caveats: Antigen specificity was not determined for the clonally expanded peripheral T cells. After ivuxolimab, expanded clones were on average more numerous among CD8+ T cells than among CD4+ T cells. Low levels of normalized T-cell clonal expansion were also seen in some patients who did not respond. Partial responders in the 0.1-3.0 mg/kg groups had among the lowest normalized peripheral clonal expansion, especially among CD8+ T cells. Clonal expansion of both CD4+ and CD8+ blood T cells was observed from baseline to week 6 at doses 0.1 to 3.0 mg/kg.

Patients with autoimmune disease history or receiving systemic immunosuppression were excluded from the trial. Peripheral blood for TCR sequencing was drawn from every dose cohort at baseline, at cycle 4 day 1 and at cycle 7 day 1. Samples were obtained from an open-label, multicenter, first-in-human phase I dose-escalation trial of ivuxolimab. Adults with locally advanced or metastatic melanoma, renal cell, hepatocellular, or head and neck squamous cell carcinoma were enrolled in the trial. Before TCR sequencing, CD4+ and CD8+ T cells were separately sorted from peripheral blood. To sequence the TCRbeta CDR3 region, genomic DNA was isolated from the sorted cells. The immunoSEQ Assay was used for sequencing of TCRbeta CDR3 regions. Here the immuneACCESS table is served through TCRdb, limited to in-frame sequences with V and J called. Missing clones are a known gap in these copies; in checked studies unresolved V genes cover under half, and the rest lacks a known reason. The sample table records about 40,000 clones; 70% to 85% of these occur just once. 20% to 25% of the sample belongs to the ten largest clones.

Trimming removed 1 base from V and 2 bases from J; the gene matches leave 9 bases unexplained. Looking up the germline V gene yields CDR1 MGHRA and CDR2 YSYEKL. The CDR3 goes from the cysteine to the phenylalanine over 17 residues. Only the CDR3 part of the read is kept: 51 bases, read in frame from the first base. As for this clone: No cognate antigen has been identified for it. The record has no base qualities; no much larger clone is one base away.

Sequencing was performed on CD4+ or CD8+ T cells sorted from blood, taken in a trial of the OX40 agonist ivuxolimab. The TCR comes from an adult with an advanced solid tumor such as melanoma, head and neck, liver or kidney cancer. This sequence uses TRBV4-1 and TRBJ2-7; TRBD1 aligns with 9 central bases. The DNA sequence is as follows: TGCGCCAGCAGCCAAGCCCAGACCGGGACAGGGACCTACGAGCAGTACTTC. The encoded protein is CASSQAQTGTGTYEQYF.